This T cell receptor beta chain was found in a study of a mutant IDH1 vaccine in newly diagnosed glioma. Study at large: Vaccination started 4-6 weeks after radiotherapy alone, or with temozolomide cycles. Overall study results and limits: The occurrence of vaccine-induced immune responses was seen in around 92% of patients.

Using immunoSEQ multiplex PCR, the repertoire was profiled, and TCRdb retains in-frame clones only, with some absent. The data hold 40,000 to 45,000 clones, with roughly 80% observed a single time. Time point meaning: week 23, last vaccination. Doses comprised 300 ug of mutant IDH1 20-mer peptide each, plus topical imiquimod. Newly diagnosed WHO grade 3 or 4 IDH1-mutant, ATRX-lost astrocytomas were identified in the donors. With 5 bases removed from V and 7 bases from J, the gap between germline ends came to 23 bases. This CDR3 has 16 residues. Germline loops: CDR1 SNHLY, CDR2 FYNNEI. This clone was recorded once. Its antigen is still unknown.

V and J are TRBV2 and TRBJ2-5; a weak D match, TRBD1 (6 bases). The starting material was PBMCs, obtained from a glioma patient whose treatment included an IDH1 peptide vaccine. The sequence was obtained from a woman younger than 30 with glioma. Some clones in this sample may be carry-over from other donors' samples. Here the CDR3 reads CASSTPESHIGGTQYF. CDR3 nucleotides: TGTGCCAGCAGTACCCCCGAATCCCACATAGGGGGGACCCAGTACTTC.